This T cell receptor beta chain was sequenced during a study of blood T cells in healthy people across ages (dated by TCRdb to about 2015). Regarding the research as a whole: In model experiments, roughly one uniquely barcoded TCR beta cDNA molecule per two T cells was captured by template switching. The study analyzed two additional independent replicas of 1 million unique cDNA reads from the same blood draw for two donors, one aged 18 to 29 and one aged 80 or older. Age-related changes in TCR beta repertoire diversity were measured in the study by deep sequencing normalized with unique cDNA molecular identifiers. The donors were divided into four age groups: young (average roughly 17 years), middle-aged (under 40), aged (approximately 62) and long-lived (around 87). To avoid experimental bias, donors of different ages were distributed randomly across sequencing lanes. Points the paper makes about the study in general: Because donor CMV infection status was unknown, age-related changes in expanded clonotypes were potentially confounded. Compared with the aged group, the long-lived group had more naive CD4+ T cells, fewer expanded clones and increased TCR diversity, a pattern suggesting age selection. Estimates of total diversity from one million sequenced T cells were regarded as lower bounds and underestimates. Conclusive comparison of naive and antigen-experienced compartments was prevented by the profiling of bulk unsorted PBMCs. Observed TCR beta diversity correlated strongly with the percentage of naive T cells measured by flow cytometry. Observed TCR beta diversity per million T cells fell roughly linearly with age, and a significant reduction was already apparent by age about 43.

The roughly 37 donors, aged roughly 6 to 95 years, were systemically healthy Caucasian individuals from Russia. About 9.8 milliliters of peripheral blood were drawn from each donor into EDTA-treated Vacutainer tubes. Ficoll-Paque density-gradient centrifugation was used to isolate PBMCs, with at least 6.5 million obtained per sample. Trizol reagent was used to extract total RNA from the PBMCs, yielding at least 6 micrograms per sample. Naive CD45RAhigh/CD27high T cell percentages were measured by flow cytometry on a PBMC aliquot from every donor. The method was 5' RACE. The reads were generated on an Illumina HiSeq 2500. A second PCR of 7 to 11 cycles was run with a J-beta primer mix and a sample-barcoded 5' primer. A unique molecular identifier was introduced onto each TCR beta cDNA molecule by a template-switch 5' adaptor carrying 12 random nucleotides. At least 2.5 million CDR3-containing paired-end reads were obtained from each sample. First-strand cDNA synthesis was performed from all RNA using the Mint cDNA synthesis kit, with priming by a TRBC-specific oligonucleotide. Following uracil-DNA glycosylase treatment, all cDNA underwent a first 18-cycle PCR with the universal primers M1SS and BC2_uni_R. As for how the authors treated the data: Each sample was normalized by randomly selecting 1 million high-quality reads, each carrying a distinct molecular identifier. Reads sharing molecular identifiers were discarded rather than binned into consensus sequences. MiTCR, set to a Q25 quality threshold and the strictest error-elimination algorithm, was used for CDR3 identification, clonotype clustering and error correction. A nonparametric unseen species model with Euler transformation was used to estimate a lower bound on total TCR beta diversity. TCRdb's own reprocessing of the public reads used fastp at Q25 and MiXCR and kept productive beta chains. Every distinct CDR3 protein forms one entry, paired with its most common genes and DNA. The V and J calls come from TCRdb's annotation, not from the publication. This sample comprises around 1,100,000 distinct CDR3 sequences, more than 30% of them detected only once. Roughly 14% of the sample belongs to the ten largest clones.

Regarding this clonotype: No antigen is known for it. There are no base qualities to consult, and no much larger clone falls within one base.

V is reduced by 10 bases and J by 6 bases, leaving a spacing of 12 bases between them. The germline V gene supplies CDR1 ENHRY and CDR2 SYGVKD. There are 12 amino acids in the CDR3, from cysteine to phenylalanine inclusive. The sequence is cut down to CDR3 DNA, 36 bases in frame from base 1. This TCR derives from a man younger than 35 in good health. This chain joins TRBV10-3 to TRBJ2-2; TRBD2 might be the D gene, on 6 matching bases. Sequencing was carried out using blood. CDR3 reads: CATRLDPGELFF. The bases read TGTGCCACTCGACTAGACCCCGGGGAGCTGTTTTTT.